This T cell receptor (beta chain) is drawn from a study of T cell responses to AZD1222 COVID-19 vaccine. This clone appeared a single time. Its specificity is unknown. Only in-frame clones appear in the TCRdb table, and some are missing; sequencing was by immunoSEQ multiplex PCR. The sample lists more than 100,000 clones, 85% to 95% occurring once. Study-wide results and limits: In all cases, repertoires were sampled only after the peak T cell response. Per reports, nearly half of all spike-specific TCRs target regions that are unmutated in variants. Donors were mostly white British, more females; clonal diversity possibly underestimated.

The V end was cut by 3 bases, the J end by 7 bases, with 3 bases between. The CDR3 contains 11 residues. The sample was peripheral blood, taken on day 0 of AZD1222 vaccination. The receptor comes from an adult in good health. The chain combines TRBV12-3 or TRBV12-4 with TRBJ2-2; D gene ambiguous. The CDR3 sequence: CASSFLGELFF. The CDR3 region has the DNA TGTGCCAGCAGTTTTCTCGGGGAGCTGTTTTTT.